The present TCR beta chain was sequenced within a study of cytomegalovirus exposure and HLA in healthy donors. Study findings and constraints: About 150 TCR beta chains were listed as cytomegalovirus-associated.

A remark on this clone: Its matching antigen is unknown.

The PCR employed 60 Vbeta primers together with 13 Jbeta primers. Clones were sequenced by immunoSEQ multiplex PCR, and TCRdb holds only the in-frame ones, with some missing. The sample lists 150,000 to 200,000 clones, around 80% occurring once. Donors in the study were healthy people who gave bone marrow. V lost 9 bases, J lost 0 bases, and 25 bases lay in between. This CDR3 is 17 amino acids long. The V call is TRBV5-3, the J call TRBJ2-7, with a possible D match to TRBD2 (6 bases). TRBV5-3 is sorted into the ORF group, with uncertain function. This receptor was identified in a woman aged 40 to 50 in good health and CMV-seronegative. Sequencing was done on a sample of PBMCs. The CDR3 sequence is CAKTRTRIKGISYEQYF. CDR3 DNA sequence: TGTGCCAAGACTAGAACCCGGATTAAGGGGATCTCCTACGAGCAGTACTTC.